Here is one T cell receptor beta chain with its context. Its antigen is not identified. The ends lost 4 bases at V and 2 bases at J; junction bases unmatched: 10. Per the germline V gene, CDR1 is SGHRS and CDR2 is YFSETQ. The CDR3 totals 17 residues. This sample was taken from a study of cytomegalovirus exposure and HLA in healthy donors. Overall study findings and caveats: The study assumed roughly uniform donor sequencing depth for presence/absence analyses.

PCR employed 60 Vbeta and 13 Jbeta primers. Sequencing used immunoSEQ multiplex PCR; TCRdb keeps in-frame clones, though not all of them. Among more than 150,000 clones listed, over 75% were seen once. Sequencing was carried out using PBMCs. This chain links TRBV5-1 with TRBJ2-2, with 8 bases aligning to TRBD2. This receptor was identified in a girl less than two years old in good health and CMV-seronegative. CDR3 sequence (DNA): TGCGCCAGCAGCCTACATGGCGGGACTAGAAACACCGGGGAGCTGTTTTTT. Its protein product is CASSLHGGTRNTGELFF. Based on the CDR3 plus reference TRBV5-1 and TRBJ2-2, the full variable domain is KAGVTQTPRYLIKTRGQQVTLSCSPISGHRSVSWYQQTPGQGLQFLFEYFSETQRNKGNFPGRFSGRQFSNSRSEMNVSTLELGDSALYLCASSLHGGTRNTGELFFGEGSRLTVL.